The 3 T cell receptor beta chains listed next were all sequenced from one sample in a study of T cells in Graves' hyperthyroidism and ophthalmopathy. The investigators amplified TCR beta CDR3 regions from RNA transcripts. The HTBI primer set drove a first-round RT-PCR of the TCR CDR3. Each CDR3 protein gets one entry after TCRdb re-called the multiplex PCR reads with MiXCR. Found here are approximately 400,000 distinct CDR3 sequences, 14% to 15% of them singletons; the top ten hold approximately 29%. The sequencing input was blood. All receptors come from a woman under 40 with Graves' hyperthyroidism.

This chain links TRBV5-6 with TRBJ2-2; 8 bases agree with TRBD1. CDR1 and CDR2 from the germline V gene are SGHDT and YYEEEE. The CDR3 runs to 16 residues. Trimming removed 3 bases from V and 4 bases from J; junction bases left unmatched: 8. The CDR3 DNA reads as TGTGCCAGCAGCTCACTAAGGACAGGGAGCACCGGGGAGCTGTTTTTT. Protein: CASSSLRTGSTGELFF.

This clonotype was recorded at least ten times. Germline is not matched at one junction end, which may reflect a read error. The CDR3 bases are TGTGCCAGCACCTTACTTCGTGGGACTACCTCCTACGAGCAGTACTTC. The encoded protein is CASTLLRGTTSYEQYF. The rearrangement uses TRBV7-2 and TRBJ2-7; 7 bases are shared with TRBD2. CDR1 is SGHTA, CDR2 FQGNSA, per germline. The CDR3 has 16 amino acids. The full variable domain, completed using reference TRBV7-2 and TRBJ2-7, is GAGVSQSPSNKVTEKGKDVELRCDPISGHTALYWYRQSLGQGLEFLIYFQGNSAPDKSGLPSDRFSAERTGGSVSTLTIQRTQQEDSAVYLCASTLLRGTTSYEQYFGPGTRLTVT.

The chain joins TRBV20-1 to TRBJ2-7, with 7 nucleotides matching TRBD2. In germline, CDR1 is DFQATT, CDR2 SNEGSKA (reference sequence). Trimming took 0 bases from V and 6 from J; bases not matched to a gene: 5. The CDR3 length is 13 residues. CDR3 sequence reads: CSAREGGGGEQYF. Written as DNA, the CDR3 is TGCAGTGCTAGAGAGGGGGGGGGTGGCGAGCAGTACTTC.